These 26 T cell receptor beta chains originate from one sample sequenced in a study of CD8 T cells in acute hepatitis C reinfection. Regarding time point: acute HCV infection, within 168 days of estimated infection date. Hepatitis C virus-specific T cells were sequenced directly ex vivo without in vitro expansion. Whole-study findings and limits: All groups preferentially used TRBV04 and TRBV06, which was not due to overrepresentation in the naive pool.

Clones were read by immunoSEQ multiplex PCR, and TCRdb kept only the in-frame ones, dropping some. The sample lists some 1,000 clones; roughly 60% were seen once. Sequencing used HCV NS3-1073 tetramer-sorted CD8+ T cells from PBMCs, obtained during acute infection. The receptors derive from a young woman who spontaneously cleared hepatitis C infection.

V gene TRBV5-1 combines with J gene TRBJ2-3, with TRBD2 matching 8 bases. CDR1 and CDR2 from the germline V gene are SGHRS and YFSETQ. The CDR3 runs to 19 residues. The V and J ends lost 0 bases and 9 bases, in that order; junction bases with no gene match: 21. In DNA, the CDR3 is TGCGCCAGCAGCTTGGAGGTGCGTAGTGCGGCGGGAGGAGGGGACACGCAGTATTTT. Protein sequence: CASSLEVRSAAGGGDTQYF.

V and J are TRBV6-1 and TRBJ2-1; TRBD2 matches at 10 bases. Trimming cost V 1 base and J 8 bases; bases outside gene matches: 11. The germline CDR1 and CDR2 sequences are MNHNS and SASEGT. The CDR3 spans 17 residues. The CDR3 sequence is CASSEEVAAGGGDEQFF. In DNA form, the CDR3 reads TGTGCCAGCAGTGAAGAAGTGGCAGCGGGAGGGGGGGATGAGCAGTTCTTC.

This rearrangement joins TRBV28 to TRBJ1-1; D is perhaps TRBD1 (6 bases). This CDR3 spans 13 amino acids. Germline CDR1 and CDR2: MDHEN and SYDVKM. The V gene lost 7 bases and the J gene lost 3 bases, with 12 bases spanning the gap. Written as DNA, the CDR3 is TGTGCCAGCACGGGGGGCCCAGACACTGAAGCTTTCTTT. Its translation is CASTGGPDTEAFF. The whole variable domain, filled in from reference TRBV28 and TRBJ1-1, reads DVKVTQSSRYLVKRTGEKVFLECVQDMDHENMFWYRQDPGLGLRLIYFSYDVKMKEKGDIPEGYSVSREKKERFSLILESASTNQTSMYLCASTGGPDTEAFFGQGTRLTVV.

CDR3: CASSQETSGSLGELFF. CDR3 DNA sequence: TGTGCCAGCAGCCAAGAGACTAGCGGGAGTTTAGGGGAGCTGTTTTTT. The chain combines TRBV4-2 with TRBJ2-2; the match to TRBD2 covers 12 bases. V shed 0 bases and J 8 bases; nucleotides not matched to a gene: 4. This CDR3 is built from 16 residues. Germline CDR1 reads LGHNA; CDR2 reads YNFKEQ.

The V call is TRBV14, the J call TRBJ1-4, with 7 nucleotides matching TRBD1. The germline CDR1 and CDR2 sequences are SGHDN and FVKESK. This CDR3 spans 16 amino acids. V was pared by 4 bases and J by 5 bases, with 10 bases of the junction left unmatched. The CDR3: CASSPAVQGINEKLFF. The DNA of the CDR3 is TGTGCCAGCAGCCCGGCGGTACAGGGGATAAATGAAAAACTGTTTTTT.

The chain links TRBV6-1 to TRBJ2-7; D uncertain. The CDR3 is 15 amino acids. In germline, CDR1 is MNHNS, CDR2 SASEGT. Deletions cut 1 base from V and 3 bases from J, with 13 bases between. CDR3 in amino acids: CASSEVGQVVYEQYF. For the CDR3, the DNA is TGTGCCAGCAGTGAAGTCGGTCAGGTGGTCTACGAGCAGTACTTC.

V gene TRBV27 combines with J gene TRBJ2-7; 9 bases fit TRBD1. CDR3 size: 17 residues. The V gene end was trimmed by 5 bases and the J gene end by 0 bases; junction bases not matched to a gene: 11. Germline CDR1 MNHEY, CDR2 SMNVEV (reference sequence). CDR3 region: CASSGDGMTGGSYEQYF. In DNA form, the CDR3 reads TGTGCCAGCAGTGGGGACGGCATGACAGGGGGCTCCTACGAGCAGTACTTC.

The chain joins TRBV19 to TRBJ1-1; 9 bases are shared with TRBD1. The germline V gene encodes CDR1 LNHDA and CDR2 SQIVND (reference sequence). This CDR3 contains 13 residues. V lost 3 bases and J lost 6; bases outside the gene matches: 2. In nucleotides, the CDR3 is TGTGCCAGTAGTATTGGGACAGGGTCTGAAGCTTTCTTT. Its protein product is CASSIGTGSEAFF.

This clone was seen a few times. DNA for the CDR3: TGTGCCAGCAGTTTGACAGGGTCCCCCTCTGGAAACACCATATATTTT. Residues: CASSLTGSPSGNTIYF. The V and J genes are TRBV27 and TRBJ1-3, with TRBD1 identical over 7 bases. Trimming cost V 3 bases and J 0 bases; bases outside gene matches: 5. Germline CDR1 reads MNHEY; CDR2 reads SMNVEV (reference sequence). The CDR3 totals 16 residues.

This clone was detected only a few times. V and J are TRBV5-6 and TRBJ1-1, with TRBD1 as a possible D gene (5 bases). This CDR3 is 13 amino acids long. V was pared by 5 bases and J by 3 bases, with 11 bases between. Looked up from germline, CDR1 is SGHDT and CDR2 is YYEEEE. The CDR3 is CASREGRDTEAFF. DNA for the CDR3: TGTGCCAGCAGGGAGGGGCGGGACACTGAAGCTTTCTTT.

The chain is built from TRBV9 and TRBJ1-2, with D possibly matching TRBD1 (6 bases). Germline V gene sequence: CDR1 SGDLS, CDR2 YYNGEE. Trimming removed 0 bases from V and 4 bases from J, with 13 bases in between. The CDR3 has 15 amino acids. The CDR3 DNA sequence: TGTGCCAGCAGCGTAGAACCACAGGGAGGCTATGGCTACACCTTC. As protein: CASSVEPQGGYGYTF. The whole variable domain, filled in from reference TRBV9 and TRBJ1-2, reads DSGVTQTPKHLITATGQRVTLRCSPRSGDLSVYWYQQSLDQGLQFLIQYYNGEERAKGNILERFSAQQFPDLHSELNLSSLELGDSALYFCASSVEPQGGYGYTFGSGTRLTVV.

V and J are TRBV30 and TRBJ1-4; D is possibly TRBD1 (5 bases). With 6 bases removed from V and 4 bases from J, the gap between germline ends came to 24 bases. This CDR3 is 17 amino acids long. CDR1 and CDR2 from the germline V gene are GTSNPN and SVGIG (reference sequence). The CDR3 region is CACRNPPGLFFNEKLFF. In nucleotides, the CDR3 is TGTGCCTGCCGAAACCCACCGGGACTTTTTTTTAATGAAAAACTGTTTTTT.

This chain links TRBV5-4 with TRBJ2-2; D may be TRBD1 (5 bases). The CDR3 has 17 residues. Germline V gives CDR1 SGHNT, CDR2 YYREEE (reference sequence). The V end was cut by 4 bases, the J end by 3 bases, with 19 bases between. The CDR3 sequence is CASSPGGAPPDTGELFF. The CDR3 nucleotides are TGTGCCAGCAGCCCCGGTGGGGCACCGCCCGACACCGGGGAGCTGTTTTTT.

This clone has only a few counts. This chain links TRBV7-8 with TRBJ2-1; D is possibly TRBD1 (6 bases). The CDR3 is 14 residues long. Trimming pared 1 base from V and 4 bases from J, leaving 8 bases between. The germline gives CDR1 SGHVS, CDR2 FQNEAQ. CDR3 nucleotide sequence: TGTGCCAGCAGCTTAGACGGACAGTACAATGAGCAGTTCTTC. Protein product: CASSLDGQYNEQFF.

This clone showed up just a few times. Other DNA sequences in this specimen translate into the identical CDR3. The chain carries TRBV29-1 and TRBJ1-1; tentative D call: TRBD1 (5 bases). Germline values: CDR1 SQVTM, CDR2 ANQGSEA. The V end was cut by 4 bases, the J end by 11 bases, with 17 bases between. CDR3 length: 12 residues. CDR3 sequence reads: CSVALGGSEAFF. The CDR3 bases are TGCAGCGTTGCCCTGGGGGGGAGTGAGGCTTTCTTT.

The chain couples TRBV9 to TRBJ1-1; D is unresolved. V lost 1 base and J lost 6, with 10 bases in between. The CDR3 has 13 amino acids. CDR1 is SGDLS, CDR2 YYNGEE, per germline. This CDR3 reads CASSVFEGSEAFF. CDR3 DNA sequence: TGTGCCAGCAGCGTATTCGAAGGGTCTGAAGCTTTCTTT. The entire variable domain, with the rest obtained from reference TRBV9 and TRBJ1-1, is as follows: DSGVTQTPKHLITATGQRVTLRCSPRSGDLSVYWYQQSLDQGLQFLIQYYNGEERAKGNILERFSAQQFPDLHSELNLSSLELGDSALYFCASSVFEGSEAFFGQGTRLTVV.

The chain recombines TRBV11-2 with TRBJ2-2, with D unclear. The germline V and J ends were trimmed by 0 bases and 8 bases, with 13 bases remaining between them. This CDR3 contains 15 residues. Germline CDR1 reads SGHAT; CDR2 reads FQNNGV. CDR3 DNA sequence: TGTGCCAGCAGCTTAGAGGCAGGAGAGTGGGGGGAGCTGTTTTTT. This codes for CASSLEAGEWGELFF.

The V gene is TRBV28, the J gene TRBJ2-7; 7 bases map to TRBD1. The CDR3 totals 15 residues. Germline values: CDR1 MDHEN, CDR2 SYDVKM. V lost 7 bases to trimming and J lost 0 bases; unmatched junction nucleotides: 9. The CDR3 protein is CASTHLGTVSYEQYF. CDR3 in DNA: TGTGCCAGCACCCACCTCGGGACAGTCTCCTACGAGCAGTACTTC. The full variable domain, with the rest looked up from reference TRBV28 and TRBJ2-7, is DVKVTQSSRYLVKRTGEKVFLECVQDMDHENMFWYRQDPGLGLRLIYFSYDVKMKEKGDIPEGYSVSREKKERFSLILESASTNQTSMYLCASTHLGTVSYEQYFGPGTRLTVT.

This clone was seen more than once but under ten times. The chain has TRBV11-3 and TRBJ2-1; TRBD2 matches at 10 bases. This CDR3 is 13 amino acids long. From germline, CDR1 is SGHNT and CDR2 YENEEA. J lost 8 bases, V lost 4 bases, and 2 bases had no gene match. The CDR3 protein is CASSSGTSDEQFF. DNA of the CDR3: TGTGCCAGCAGCTCCGGGACTAGCGATGAGCAGTTCTTC.

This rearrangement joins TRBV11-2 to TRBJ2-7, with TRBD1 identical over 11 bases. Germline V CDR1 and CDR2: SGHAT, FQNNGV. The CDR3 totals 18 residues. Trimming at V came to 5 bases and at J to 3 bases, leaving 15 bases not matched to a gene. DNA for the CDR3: TGTGCCAGCAGCCTAGCCCCGCCCGGGACAGGGGGAATCTACGAGCAGTACTTC. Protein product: CASSLAPPGTGGIYEQYF. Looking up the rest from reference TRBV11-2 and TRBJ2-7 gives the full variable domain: EAGVAQSPRYKIIEKRQSVAFWCNPISGHATLYWYQQILGQGPKLLIQFQNNGVVDDSQLPKDRFSAERLKGVDSTLKIQPAKLEDSAVYLCASSLAPPGTGGIYEQYFGPGTRLTVT.

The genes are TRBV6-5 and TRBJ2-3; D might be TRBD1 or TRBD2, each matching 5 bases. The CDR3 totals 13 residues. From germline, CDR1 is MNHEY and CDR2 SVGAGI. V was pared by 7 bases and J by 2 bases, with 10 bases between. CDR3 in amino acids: CASTTGPTDTQYF. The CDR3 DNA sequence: TGTGCCAGCACTACGGGGCCCACAGATACGCAGTATTTT.

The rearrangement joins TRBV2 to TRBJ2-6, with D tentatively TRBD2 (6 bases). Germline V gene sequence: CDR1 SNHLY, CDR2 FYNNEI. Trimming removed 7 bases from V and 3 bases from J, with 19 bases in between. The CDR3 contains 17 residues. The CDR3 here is CASTEEGWAGGANVLTF. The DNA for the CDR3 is TGTGCCAGCACTGAGGAGGGGTGGGCCGGTGGGGCCAACGTCCTGACTTTC.

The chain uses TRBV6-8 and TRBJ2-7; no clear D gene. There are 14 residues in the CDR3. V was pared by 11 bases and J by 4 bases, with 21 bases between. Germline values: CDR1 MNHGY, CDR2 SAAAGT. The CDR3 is CASTYVQAEYEQYF. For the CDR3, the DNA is TGTGCCTCAACATATGTGCAGGCCGAATACGAGCAGTACTTC.

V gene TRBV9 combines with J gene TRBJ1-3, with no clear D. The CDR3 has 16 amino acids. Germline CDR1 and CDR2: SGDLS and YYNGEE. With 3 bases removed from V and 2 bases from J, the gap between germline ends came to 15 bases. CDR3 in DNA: TGTGCCAGCAGCGAGGAAGGACGGCCGGCTGGAAACACCATATATTTT. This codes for CASSEEGRPAGNTIYF.

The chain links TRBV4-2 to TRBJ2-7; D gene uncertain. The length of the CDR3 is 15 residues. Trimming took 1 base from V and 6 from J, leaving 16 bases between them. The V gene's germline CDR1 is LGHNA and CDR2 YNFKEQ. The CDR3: CASSQVSSEPSEQYF. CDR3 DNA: TGTGCCAGCAGCCAAGTGTCTAGTGAACCGTCCGAGCAGTACTTC.

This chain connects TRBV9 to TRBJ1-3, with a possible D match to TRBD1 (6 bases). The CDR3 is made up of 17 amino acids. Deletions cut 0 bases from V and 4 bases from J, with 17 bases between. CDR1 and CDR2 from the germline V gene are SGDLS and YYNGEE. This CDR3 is CASSVATTGRLGNTIYF. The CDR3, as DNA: TGTGCCAGCAGCGTAGCTACAACAGGGAGGTTAGGAAACACCATATATTTT. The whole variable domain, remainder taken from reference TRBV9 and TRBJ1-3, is DSGVTQTPKHLITATGQRVTLRCSPRSGDLSVYWYQQSLDQGLQFLIQYYNGEERAKGNILERFSAQQFPDLHSELNLSSLELGDSALYFCASSVATTGRLGNTIYFGEGSWLTVV.